One and the same sample provided the 10 T cell receptor beta chains below, sequenced in a study of cytomegalovirus exposure and HLA in healthy donors. It was with 60 Vbeta and 13 Jbeta primers that the PCR ran. Here immunoSEQ multiplex PCR was the method, and the copy in TCRdb shows in-frame clones only, minus some. This sample has some 140,000 clones, with roughly three quarters found just once. The specimen was PBMCs. These receptors originate from a man aged 25-40 years in good health and CMV-seronegative.

Details on this clone: Lacking the conserved final phenylalanine or tryptophan, this CDR3 likely reflects a read error. The limits of the CDR3 on the DNA are not certain, so only TCRdb's listed CDR3 is given. V gene TRBV6-7 combines with J gene TRBJ1-2; the D call TRBD1 from the table was never checked on the DNA. TRBV6-7 is treated as an ORF (open reading frame) with a function not yet certain. The CDR3 length is 14 residues, termini included. The CDR3 region is CASSYGGGMYGYTV.

Details on this clone: At one of its ends the junction is not consistent with the germline gene, which may arise from a read error. This chain connects TRBV7-7 to TRBJ2-2; D might be TRBD1 (5 bases). The germline V gene has CDR1 SSHAT and CDR2 FNYEAQ (reference sequence). This CDR3 comprises 14 residues. CDR3 protein: CASSLGLGAGELFF. The DNA for the CDR3 is TGTGCTAGCAGCCTAGGGTTAGGGGCCGGGGAGCTGTTTTTT. The whole variable domain, remainder taken from reference TRBV7-7 and TRBJ2-2, is GAGVSQSPRYKVTKRGQDVTLRCDPISSHATLYWYQQALGQGPEFLTYFNYEAQPDKSGLPSDRFSAERPEGSISTLTIQRTEQRDSAMYRCASSLGLGAGELFFGEGSRLTVL.

The chain carries TRBV27 and TRBJ1-1; TRBD1 matches 7 bases. V lost 2 bases and J lost 4; bases outside the gene matches: 4. CDR1 and CDR2 (germline): MNHEY, SMNVEV (reference sequence). The CDR3 loop spans 14 amino acids. For the CDR3, the DNA is TGTGCCAGCAGTTTAAGGGGGCATATCACTGAAGCTTTCTTT. It yields the protein CASSLRGHITEAFF.

V gene TRBV19 combines with J gene TRBJ1-2; D may be TRBD1 (5 bases). V was trimmed by 10 bases and J by 5 bases, leaving 20 bases between them. This CDR3 comprises 14 residues. Germline CDR1 and CDR2: LNHDA and SQIVND (reference sequence). The CDR3 region has the DNA TGTGCCACCGGTCTGGGGCAGCAACCGTATGGCTACACCTTC. Translation gives CATGLGQQPYGYTF.

This chain connects TRBV28 to TRBJ1-2; D not resolved. The CDR3 loop spans 15 amino acids. The germline V gene encodes CDR1 MDHEN and CDR2 SYDVKM. The V end was cut by 4 bases, the J end by 2 bases, with 14 bases between. The CDR3 sequence: CASSSPPGSNYGYTF. DNA for the CDR3: TGTGCCAGCAGTTCACCACCGGGTAGCAACTATGGCTACACCTTC.

V usage is TRBV10-1 and J usage is TRBJ1-2, with TRBD1 matching 10 bases. The V and J ends lost 0 bases and 7 bases, in that order; junction bases with no gene match: 5. Germline assignment: CDR1 WNHNN and CDR2 SYGVQD (reference sequence). This CDR3 comprises 15 residues. Here the CDR3 DNA reads TGCGCCAGCAGTGAGTCGCGACAGGGGGCTCTTGGCTACACCTTC. Encoded protein: CASSESRQGALGYTF.

This chain links TRBV5-4 with TRBJ2-2; D is perhaps TRBD2 (7 bases). The V end lost 4 bases, the J end lost 3 bases, and 13 bases lay between the germline ends. The CDR3 is made up of 15 amino acids. Looked up from germline, CDR1 is SGHNT and CDR2 is YYREEE (reference sequence). CDR3 amino acids: CASSPGGPDTGELFF. In DNA form, the CDR3 reads TGTGCCAGCAGCCCCGGGGGGCCGGACACCGGGGAGCTGTTTTTT.

This chain connects TRBV4-3 to TRBJ1-2; TRBD1 aligns across 9 bases. With V trimmed by 1 base and J by 4 bases, 4 bases remained unmatched. CDR1 and CDR2 from the germline V gene are LGHNA and YSLEER. The CDR3 sequence is 15 residues long. The CDR3 loop is CASSQGTGDIYGYTF. The CDR3 DNA reads as TGCGCCAGCAGCCAAGGGACAGGGGACATCTATGGCTACACCTTC.

The rearrangement joins TRBV15 to TRBJ1-2; D is possibly TRBD1 (5 bases). The CDR3 is made up of 14 amino acids. V gave up 0 bases and J gave up 4 bases, with 9 bases separating them. Looked up from germline, CDR1 is LNHNV and CDR2 is YYDKDF (reference sequence). The CDR3: CATSREGAGYGYTF. The CDR3 DNA is TGTGCCACCAGCAGAGAAGGGGCAGGCTATGGCTACACCTTC.

The chain joins TRBV28 to TRBJ2-3; TRBD2 matches 7 bases. Trimming took 5 bases from V and 8 from J; bases not matched to a gene: 1. The germline CDR1 and CDR2 sequences are MDHEN and SYDVKM. This CDR3 region has 11 residues. The CDR3 loop reads CASSERGTQYF. As DNA, the CDR3 is TGTGCCAGCAGTGAGCGGGGTACGCAGTATTTT.